This record covers a single T cell receptor (beta chain). Its antigen is currently unknown. Per-sample assaying covered about 10^5 TCR templates. Sequencing used immunoSEQ multiplex PCR; TCRdb keeps in-frame clones, though not all of them. The repertoire holds 85,000 to 130,000 clones, about 93% seen once, with roughly 0.61% in the top ten. The data were obtained in a study of siplizumab effects on memory and regulatory T cells. The CDR3 spans 17 residues. Trimming took off 4 bases at V and 7 bases at J, with 25 bases between the two ends. The germline CDR1 and CDR2 sequences are MNHEY and SMNVEV (reference sequence). The study's findings and limits: Many proliferating CD4+ or CD8+ clones remained unclassified. Roughly 75-95% of them could not be assigned either a naive or a memory phenotype.

Input material: Tregs sorted from blood. This TCR was sampled from a human donor in good health. The chain links TRBV27 to TRBJ1-2, with D perhaps matching TRBD1 (5 bases). The CDR3 sequence: CASSSIGTQLSRSGYTF. CDR3 coding DNA: TGTGCCAGCAGTTCAATCGGGACTCAGTTATCCCGGAGTGGCTACACCTTC.